These 4 T cell receptor beta chains were sequenced from one sample in a study of blood T cells in healthy people across ages (dated by TCRdb to the mid-2010s). The protocol used for the library was 5' RACE. TCRdb records Illumina HiSeq 2500 as the sequencer. A second PCR of 7 to 11 cycles was run with a J-beta primer mix and a sample-barcoded 5' primer. The raw public data were reprocessed by TCRdb itself: fastp quality trimming at Q25, MiXCR clonotype calling, in-frame beta chains only. Every distinct CDR3 protein forms one entry, paired with its most common genes and DNA. This sample lists about 800,000 distinct CDR3 sequences; around 25% were detected once. More than 3% of the sample is held by the ten biggest clonotypes. These data also featured in a second study, about T cells of mothers and their children.

The source material was blood. These receptors were collected from a boy aged 5-17 years in good health.

This clonotype has more than one count but fewer than ten. The V and J genes are TRBV11-2 and TRBJ2-4; D uncertain. The CDR3 extends over 13 amino acids. Germline V CDR1 and CDR2: SGHAT, FQNNGV. With 1 base removed from V and 8 bases from J, the gap between germline ends came to 9 bases. CDR3 bases: TGTGCCAGCAGCTTAGGCTTATCTCACATTCAGTACTTC. Its protein product is CASSLGLSHIQYF. The full variable domain, completed using reference TRBV11-2 and TRBJ2-4, is EAGVAQSPRYKIIEKRQSVAFWCNPISGHATLYWYQQILGQGPKLLIQFQNNGVVDDSQLPKDRFSAERLKGVDSTLKIQPAKLEDSAVYLCASSLGLSHIQYFGAGTRLSVL.

This chain links TRBV28 with TRBJ1-5; the match to TRBD1 covers 7 bases. This CDR3 is built from 14 residues. V shed 9 bases, J shed 4 bases, and the junction held 9 bases outside the gene matches. Per germline, CDR1 MDHEN and CDR2 SYDVKM. The CDR3 loop is CASFSGTVNQPQHF. The CDR3 coding sequence is TGTGCCAGTTTTTCCGGGACAGTAAATCAGCCCCAGCATTTT.

This chain links TRBV7-9 with TRBJ2-7; 7 nucleotides line up with TRBD1. The ends lost 5 bases at V and 2 bases at J; junction bases unmatched: 6. The CDR3 is 14 amino acids. CDR1 SEHNR and CDR2 FQNEAQ come from the germline V gene (reference sequence). The CDR3 here is CASSHLDRTYEQYF. The CDR3, as DNA: TGTGCCAGCAGCCATCTGGACAGGACCTACGAGCAGTACTTC.

The chain couples TRBV7-9 to TRBJ1-6; D gene ambiguous. Trimming removed 5 bases from V and 9 bases from J, with 11 bases in between. The CDR3 contains 13 residues. Germline V gene sequence: CDR1 SEHNR, CDR2 FQNEAQ (reference sequence). The CDR3 DNA reads TGTGCCAGCAGCCCCCGCCCCTTTTCACCCCTCCACTTT. It yields the protein CASSPRPFSPLHF.